The entry below describes one T cell receptor beta chain. This sample was included in a study of blood T cell repertoires in COVID-19. Overall study context: In each case, the material was cDNA or gDNA derived from T cells, B-cell-depleted T cells, or PBMCs.

Losses at the gene ends were 0 bases for V and 7 bases for J; bases not matched to a gene: 8. There are 15 residues in the CDR3. Germline V gene data show CDR1 as SGHRS and CDR2 as YFSETQ. The data were produced by immunoSEQ multiplex PCR, yet TCRdb's version contains in-frame clones alone and is incomplete. The sample holds roughly 330,000 clones, about 85% seen once. The V call is TRBV5-1, the J call TRBJ1-2; TRBD1 aligns across 8 bases. The TCR comes from a young woman who had recovered from COVID-19. The sample comprised PBMCs or T cells enriched from blood (not recorded which). The CDR3 coding sequence is TGCGCCAGCAGCTTGGACCGACAGGGGTTCGCTGGCTACACCTTC. Translation: CASSLDRQGFAGYTF.